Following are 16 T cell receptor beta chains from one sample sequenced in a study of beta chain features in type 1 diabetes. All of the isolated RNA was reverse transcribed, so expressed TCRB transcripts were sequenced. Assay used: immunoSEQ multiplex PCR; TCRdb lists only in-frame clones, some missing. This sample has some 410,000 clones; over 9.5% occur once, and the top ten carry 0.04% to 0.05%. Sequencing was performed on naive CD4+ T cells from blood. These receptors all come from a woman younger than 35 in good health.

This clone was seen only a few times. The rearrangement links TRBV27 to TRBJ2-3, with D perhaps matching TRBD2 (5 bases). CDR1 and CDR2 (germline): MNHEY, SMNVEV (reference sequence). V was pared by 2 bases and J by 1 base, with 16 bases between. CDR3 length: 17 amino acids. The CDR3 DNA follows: TGTGCCAGCAGTTTAGATGGTCGGCGGAGGCGCACAGATACGCAGTATTTT. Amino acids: CASSLDGRRRRTDTQYF.

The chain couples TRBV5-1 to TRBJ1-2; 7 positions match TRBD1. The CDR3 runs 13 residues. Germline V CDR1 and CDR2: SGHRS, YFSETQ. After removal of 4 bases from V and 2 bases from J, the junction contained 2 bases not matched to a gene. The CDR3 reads CASSRDRNYGYTF. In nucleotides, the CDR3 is TGCGCCAGCAGCCGGGACAGAAACTATGGCTACACCTTC.

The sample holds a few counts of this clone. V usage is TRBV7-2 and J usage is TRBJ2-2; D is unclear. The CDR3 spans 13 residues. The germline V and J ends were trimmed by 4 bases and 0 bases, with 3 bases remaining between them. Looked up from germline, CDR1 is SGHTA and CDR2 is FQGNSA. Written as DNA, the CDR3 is TGTGCCAGCAGCTCTACGAACACCGGGGAGCTGTTTTTT. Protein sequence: CASSSTNTGELFF. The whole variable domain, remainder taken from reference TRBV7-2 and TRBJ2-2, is GAGVSQSPSNKVTEKGKDVELRCDPISGHTALYWYRQSLGQGLEFLIYFQGNSAPDKSGLPSDRFSAERTGGSVSTLTIQRTQQEDSAVYLCASSSTNTGELFFGEGSRLTVL.

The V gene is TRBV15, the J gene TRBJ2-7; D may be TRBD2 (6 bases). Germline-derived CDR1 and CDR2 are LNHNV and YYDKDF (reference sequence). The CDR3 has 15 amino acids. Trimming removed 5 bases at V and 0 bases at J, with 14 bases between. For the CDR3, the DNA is TGTGCCACCAGCTTTGATCGGCGGGGCTCCTACGAGCAGTACGTC. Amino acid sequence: CATSFDRRGSYEQYV.

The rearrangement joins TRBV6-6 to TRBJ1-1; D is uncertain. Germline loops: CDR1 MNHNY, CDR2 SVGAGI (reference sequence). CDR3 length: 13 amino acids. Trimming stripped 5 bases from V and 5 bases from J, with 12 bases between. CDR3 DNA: TGTGCCAGCAGTAAAAATAGGGAGACTGAAGCTTTCTTT. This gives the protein CASSKNRETEAFF.

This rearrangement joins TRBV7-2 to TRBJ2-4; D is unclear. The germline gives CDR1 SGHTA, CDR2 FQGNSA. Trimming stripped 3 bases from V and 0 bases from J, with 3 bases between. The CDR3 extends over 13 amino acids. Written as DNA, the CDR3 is TGTGCCAGCAGCTTTATAGCCAAAAACATTCAGTACTTC. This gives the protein CASSFIAKNIQYF.

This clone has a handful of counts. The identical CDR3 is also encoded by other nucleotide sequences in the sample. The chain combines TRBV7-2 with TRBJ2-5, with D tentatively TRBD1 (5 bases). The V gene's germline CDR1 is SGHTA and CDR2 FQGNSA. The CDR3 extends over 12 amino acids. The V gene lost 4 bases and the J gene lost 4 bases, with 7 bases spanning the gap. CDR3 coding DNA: TGTGCCAGCAGCTATAGGGGAGAGACCCAGTACTTC. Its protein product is CASSYRGETQYF.

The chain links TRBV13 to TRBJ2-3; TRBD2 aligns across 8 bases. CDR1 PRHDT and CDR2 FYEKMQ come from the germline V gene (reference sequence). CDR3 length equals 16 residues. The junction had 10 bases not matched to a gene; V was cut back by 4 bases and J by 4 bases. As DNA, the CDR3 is TGTGCCAGCAGCTCGACTAGCGTGGCGGAGGCAGATACGCAGTATTTT. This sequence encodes CASSSTSVAEADTQYF.

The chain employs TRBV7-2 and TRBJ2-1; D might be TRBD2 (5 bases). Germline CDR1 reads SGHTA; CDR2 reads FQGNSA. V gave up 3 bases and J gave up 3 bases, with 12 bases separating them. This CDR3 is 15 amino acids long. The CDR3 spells CASSLVDSDYNEQFF. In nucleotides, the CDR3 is TGTGCCAGCAGCTTGGTGGACTCCGACTACAATGAGCAGTTCTTC.

CDR3 bases: TGTGCCAGCAGTACTAGAGAAGAGACCCAGTACTTC. Its translation is CASSTREETQYF. The chain recombines TRBV27 with TRBJ2-5; perhaps TRBD2 as D (5 bases). Germline V gene data show CDR1 as MNHEY and CDR2 as SMNVEV (reference sequence). This CDR3 is built from 12 residues. The ends were cut back, 5 bases at V and 3 bases at J, with 7 bases in the middle.

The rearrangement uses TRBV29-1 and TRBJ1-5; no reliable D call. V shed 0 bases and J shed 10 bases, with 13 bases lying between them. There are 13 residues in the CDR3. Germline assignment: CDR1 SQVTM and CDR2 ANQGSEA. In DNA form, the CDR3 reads TGCAGCGTTGAAGAAAGCACAATGGGCCCCCAGCATTTT. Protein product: CSVEESTMGPQHF. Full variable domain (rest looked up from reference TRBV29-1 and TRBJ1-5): SAVISQKPSRDICQRGTSLTIQCQVDSQVTMMFWYRQQPGQSLTLIATANQGSEATYESGFVIDKFPISRPNLTFSTLTVSNMSPEDSSIYLCSVEESTMGPQHFGDGTRLSIL.

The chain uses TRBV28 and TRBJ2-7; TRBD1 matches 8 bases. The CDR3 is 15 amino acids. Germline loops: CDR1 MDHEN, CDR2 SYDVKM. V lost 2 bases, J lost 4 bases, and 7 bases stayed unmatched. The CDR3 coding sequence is TGTGCCAGCAGTTTAAGGGACAGGCGGTTGTACGAGCAGTACGTC. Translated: CASSLRDRRLYEQYV.

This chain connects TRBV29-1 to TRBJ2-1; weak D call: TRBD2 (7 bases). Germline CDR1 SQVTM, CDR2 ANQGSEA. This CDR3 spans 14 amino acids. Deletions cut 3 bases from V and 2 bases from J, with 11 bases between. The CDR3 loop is CSVDGGAAYNEQFF. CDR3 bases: TGCAGCGTTGATGGGGGGGCCGCCTACAATGAGCAGTTCTTC.

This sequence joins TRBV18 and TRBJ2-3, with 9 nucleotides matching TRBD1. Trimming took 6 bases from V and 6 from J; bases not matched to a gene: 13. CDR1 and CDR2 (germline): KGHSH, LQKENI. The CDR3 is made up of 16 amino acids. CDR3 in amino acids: CASSPRPGTGMDTQYF. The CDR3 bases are TGTGCCAGCTCGCCCCGTCCCGGGACAGGGATGGATACGCAGTATTTT. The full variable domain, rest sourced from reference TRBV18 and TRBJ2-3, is NAGVMQNPRHLVRRRGQEARLRCSPMKGHSHVYWYRQLPEEGLKFMVYLQKENIIDESGMPKERFSAEFPKEGPSILRIQQVVRGDSAAYFCASSPRPGTGMDTQYFGPGTRLTVL.

The CDR3 region has the DNA TGTGCCAGCAGCACTCGACTAGCGGGGAGCACAGATACGCAGTATTTT. It encodes CASSTRLAGSTDTQYF. This rearrangement joins TRBV7-9 to TRBJ2-3, with TRBD2 matching 11 bases. The CDR3 covers 16 residues. CDR1 and CDR2 (germline): SEHNR, FQNEAQ (reference sequence). Trimming at V came to 5 bases and at J to 0 bases, leaving 4 bases not matched to a gene.

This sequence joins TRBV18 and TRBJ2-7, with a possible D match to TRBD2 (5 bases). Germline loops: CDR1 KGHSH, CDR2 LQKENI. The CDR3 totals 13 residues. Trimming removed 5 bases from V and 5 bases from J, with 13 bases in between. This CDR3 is CASSEGIPNEQYV. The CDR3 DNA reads TGTGCCAGCTCAGAGGGAATCCCAAACGAGCAGTACGTC.